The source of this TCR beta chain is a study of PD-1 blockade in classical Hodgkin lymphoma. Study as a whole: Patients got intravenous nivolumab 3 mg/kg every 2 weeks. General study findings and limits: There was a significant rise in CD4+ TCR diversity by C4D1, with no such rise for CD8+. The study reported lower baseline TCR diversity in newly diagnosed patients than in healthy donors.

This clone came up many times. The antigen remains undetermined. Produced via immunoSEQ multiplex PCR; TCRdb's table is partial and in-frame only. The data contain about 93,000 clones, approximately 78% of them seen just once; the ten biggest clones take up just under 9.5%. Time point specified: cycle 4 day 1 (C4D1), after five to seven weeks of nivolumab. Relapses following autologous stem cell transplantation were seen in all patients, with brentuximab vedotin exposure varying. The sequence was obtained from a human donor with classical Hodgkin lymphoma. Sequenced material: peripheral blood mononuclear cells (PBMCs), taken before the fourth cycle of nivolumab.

The CDR3 reads CASKGENYNEQFF. CDR3 in DNA: TGTGCCAGCAAGGGAGAAAACTACAATGAGCAGTTCTTC. The gene calls are TRBV5-6 and TRBJ2-1; a possible D gene is TRBD2 (5 bases). This CDR3 has 13 residues. Trimming pared 6 bases from V and 3 bases from J, leaving 10 bases between. The germline V gene has CDR1 SGHDT and CDR2 YYEEEE.